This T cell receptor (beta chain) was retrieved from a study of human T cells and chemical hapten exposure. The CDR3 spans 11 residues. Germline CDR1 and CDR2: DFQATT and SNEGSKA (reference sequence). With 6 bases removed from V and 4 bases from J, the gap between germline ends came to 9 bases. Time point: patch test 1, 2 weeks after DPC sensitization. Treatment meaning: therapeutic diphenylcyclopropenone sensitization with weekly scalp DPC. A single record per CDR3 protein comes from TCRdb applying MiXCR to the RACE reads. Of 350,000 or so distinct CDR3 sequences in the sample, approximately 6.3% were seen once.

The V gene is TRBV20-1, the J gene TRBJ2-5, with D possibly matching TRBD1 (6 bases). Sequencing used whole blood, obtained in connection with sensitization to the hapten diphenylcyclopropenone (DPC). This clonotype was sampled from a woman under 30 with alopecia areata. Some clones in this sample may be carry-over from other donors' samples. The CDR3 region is CSAQGRETQYF. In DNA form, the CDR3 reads TGCAGTGCACAGGGACGAGAGACCCAGTACTTC.